This entry is about one T cell receptor (beta chain). Germline-derived CDR1 and CDR2 are SGHNT and YENEEA. V was shortened by 3 bases and J by 7 bases, with 9 bases between the two germline ends. This CDR3 is built from 12 residues. The data are from a study of cytomegalovirus exposure and HLA in healthy donors. The study ran its PCR with 60 Vbeta and 13 Jbeta primers. Libraries were prepared by immunoSEQ multiplex PCR; TCRdb keeps only in-frame clonotypes and omits some of them. The data show about 130,000 clones, with around three quarters seen just once and 7% to 9.5% held by the top ten. Sequenced input: PBMCs. The sequence was collected from a man aged 25-45 years in good health and CMV-seropositive. V usage is TRBV11-3 and J usage is TRBJ1-2; the D gene is possibly TRBD1 (5 bases). The CDR3 DNA follows: TGTGCCAGCAGCTTGAATGGGGCTGGCTACACCTTC. As protein: CASSLNGAGYTF.